One sample yielded the 16 T cell receptor beta chains listed below, sequenced in a study of blood T cells in healthy people across ages (dated by TCRdb to the mid-2010s). To prepare the library, 5' RACE was applied. Sequenced using an Illumina HiSeq 2500. A second PCR of roughly 6 to 11 cycles was run with a J-beta primer mix and a sample-barcoded 5' primer. The public sequencing data were trimmed at Q25 with fastp and processed into clonotypes with MiXCR by TCRdb, which kept only in-frame beta chains. Rows are combined by CDR3 protein, so each entry shows the most common genes and DNA. This sample comprises over 500,000 distinct CDR3 sequences, about 27% of them detected only once. The top ten clonotypes cover approximately 3.7% of the sample. The same sample was also studied in work on T cells of mothers and their children.

Sequenced input: blood. Source of these receptors: a boy younger than 10 in good health.

V and J are TRBV20-1 and TRBJ2-6, with D perhaps matching TRBD2 (5 bases). This CDR3 has 13 residues. Germline lookup yields CDR1 DFQATT and CDR2 SNEGSKA (reference sequence). The V gene lost 3 bases and the J gene lost 3 bases, with 6 bases spanning the gap. The CDR3 sequence: CSARTIGANVLTF. The CDR3 DNA reads TGCAGTGCTAGGACTATTGGGGCCAACGTCCTGACTTTC.

The J gene is TRBJ1-1, the V gene TRBV10-3; TRBD1 might be the D (6 bases). Trimming shortened V by 4 bases and J by 4 bases, and 16 bases separated the two germline ends. This CDR3 comprises 15 residues. Looked up from germline, CDR1 is ENHRY and CDR2 is SYGVKD. The CDR3 bases are TGTGCCATCAGTGGGAAGGGAGTAGGGGGCACTGAAGCTTTCTTT. This gives the protein CAISGKGVGGTEAFF.

The CDR3 sequence: CASSRDRVHYEQYF. CDR3 coding DNA: TGTGCCAGCAGCCGGGACAGGGTACACTACGAGCAGTACTTC. The chain joins TRBV6-5 to TRBJ2-7, with 9 positions matching TRBD1. There are 14 residues in the CDR3. Germline CDR1 reads MNHEY; CDR2 reads SVGAGI. J lost 3 bases, V lost 6 bases, and 6 bases had no gene match.

This clonotype came up a few times. The rearrangement links TRBV7-9 to TRBJ2-4, with TRBD1 matching over 7 bases. Germline values: CDR1 SEHNR, CDR2 FQNEAQ (reference sequence). J gave up 0 bases and V 4 bases, and 15 bases lay outside the gene matches. The CDR3 extends over 19 amino acids. In DNA, the CDR3 is TGTGCCAGCAGCTCTCCCCGGGACAGATTAAAGATAGCCAAAAACATTCAGTACTTC. It yields the protein CASSSPRDRLKIAKNIQYF.

The V gene is TRBV7-9, the J gene TRBJ2-5, with D possibly being TRBD2 (5 bases). The DNA matches TRBJ2-1 better at its end, which makes the J call doubtful. Per the germline V gene, CDR1 is SEHNR and CDR2 is FQNEAQ (reference sequence). The CDR3 extends over 15 amino acids. The CDR3 DNA sequence: TGTGCCAGCAGCACTAGTAATGGGCCCGGGTATGAGCAGTTCTTC. Its protein product is CASSTSNGPGYEQFF.

The chain joins TRBV20-1 to TRBJ2-4, with D unclear. CDR3 length: 16 amino acids. Trimming left V 3 bases short and J 0 bases short, with 15 bases between. Germline lookup yields CDR1 DFQATT and CDR2 SNEGSKA (reference sequence). DNA of the CDR3: TGCAGTGCTAGGAGGTCAGCAACCCTAGCCAAAAACATTCAGTACTTC. Protein: CSARRSATLAKNIQYF.

The chain couples TRBV14 to TRBJ1-3; TRBD1 matches at 9 bases. The CDR3 is 16 amino acids. The germline gives CDR1 SGHDN, CDR2 FVKESK. V was pared by 4 bases and J by 3 bases, with 7 bases of the junction left unmatched. The CDR3 here is CASSLPTGGDGNTIYF. The CDR3, as DNA: TGTGCCAGCAGCCTCCCTACAGGGGGCGATGGAAACACCATATATTTT.

The chain combines TRBV29-1 with TRBJ1-2; 8 bases are a match to TRBD1. J gave up 8 bases and V 6 bases, and 11 bases lay outside the gene matches. Germline-derived CDR1 and CDR2 are SQVTM and ANQGSEA. The length of the CDR3 is 13 residues. The DNA of the CDR3 is TGCAGCGTACGAGATCAGGGGGCGGGCGGCTACACCTTC. Translated: CSVRDQGAGGYTF.

The V call is TRBV18, the J call TRBJ2-3; D gene uncertain. Trimming cost V 2 bases and J 4 bases, with 7 bases left between them. The CDR3 is made up of 13 amino acids. The germline CDR1 and CDR2 sequences are KGHSH and LQKENI. CDR3 coding DNA: TGTGCCAGCTCACCAGGAGATGCAGATACGCAGTATTTT. Amino acids: CASSPGDADTQYF.

Only a few counts were recorded for this clonotype. The chain is built from TRBV4-3 and TRBJ2-7; 8 positions match TRBD2. Trimming removed 9 bases from V and 3 bases from J; junction bases left unmatched: 7. The CDR3 spans 13 residues. CDR1 and CDR2 from the germline V gene are LGHNA and YSLEER. The CDR3 region has the DNA TGCGCCAGTAGTAGCGGGATGGGCTACGAGCAGTACTTC. The encoded protein is CASSSGMGYEQYF.

This clonotype was found a few times. The chain employs TRBV7-3 and TRBJ2-6; 8 positions match TRBD2. The germline V gene has CDR1 SGHTA and CDR2 FQGTGA. The CDR3 is 18 amino acids. V lost 2 bases, J lost 0 bases, and 6 bases stayed unmatched. The CDR3 DNA reads TGTGCCAGCAGCTTAGGCGACGGGACTAGCTCTGGGGCCAACGTCCTGACTTTC. Amino acids: CASSLGDGTSSGANVLTF.

The rearrangement uses TRBV7-2 and TRBJ1-2, with 7 bases fitting TRBD1. J gave up 5 bases and V 8 bases, and 11 bases lay outside the gene matches. This CDR3 spans 14 amino acids. From germline, CDR1 is SGHTA and CDR2 FQGNSA. The CDR3 reads CASWRRTRGYGYTF. The CDR3 DNA sequence: TGTGCCAGCTGGCGGAGGACCAGGGGGTATGGCTACACCTTC.

The chain recombines TRBV12-5 with TRBJ1-2, with D unresolved. This CDR3 comprises 15 residues. V lost 0 bases, J lost 3 bases, and 11 bases lay in between. In germline, CDR1 is LGHNT, CDR2 FRNRAP. CDR3 sequence (DNA): TGTGCTAGTGGTTTGGTACGAGAGGGTTACTATGGCTACACCTTC. This translates into CASGLVREGYYGYTF.

This clonotype was counted between two and nine times. V gene TRBV9 combines with J gene TRBJ2-5; the D call may be TRBD1 or TRBD2 (5 bases each). The J call may be in error: the DNA end matches TRBJ2-1 better. Looked up from germline, CDR1 is SGDLS and CDR2 is YYNGEE. CDR3 length: 14 residues. CDR3 sequence (DNA): TGTGCCAGCAGCGAGGGACCGATGGGCAATGAGCAGTTCTTC. Amino acid sequence: CASSEGPMGNEQFF.

The V gene is TRBV9, the J gene TRBJ2-7; a weak D match, TRBD2 (6 bases). The V gene lost 0 bases and the J gene lost 2 bases, with 15 bases spanning the gap. Germline lookup yields CDR1 SGDLS and CDR2 YYNGEE. The CDR3 length is 16 residues. This CDR3 is CASSVGIPGETYEQYF. CDR3 in DNA: TGTGCCAGCAGCGTAGGTATCCCGGGGGAAACCTACGAGCAGTACTTC.

This chain connects TRBV6-1 to TRBJ2-3; D uncertain. CDR1 MNHNS and CDR2 SASEGT come from the germline V gene. This CDR3 has 14 residues. The V gene lost 10 bases and the J gene lost 3 bases, with 17 bases spanning the gap. CDR3: CATTSDTPTDTQYF. The DNA of the CDR3 is TGTGCCACAACTTCAGACACACCAACAGATACGCAGTATTTT.